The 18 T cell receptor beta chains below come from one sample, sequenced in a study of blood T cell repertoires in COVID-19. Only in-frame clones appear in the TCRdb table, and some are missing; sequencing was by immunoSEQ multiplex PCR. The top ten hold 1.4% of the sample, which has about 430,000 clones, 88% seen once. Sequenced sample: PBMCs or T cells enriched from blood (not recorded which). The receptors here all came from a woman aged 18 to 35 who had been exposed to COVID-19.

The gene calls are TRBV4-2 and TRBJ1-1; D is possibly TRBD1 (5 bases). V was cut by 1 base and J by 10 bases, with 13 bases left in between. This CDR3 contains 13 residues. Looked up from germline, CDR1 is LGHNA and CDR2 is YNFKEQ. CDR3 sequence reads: CASSQAGNFVAFF. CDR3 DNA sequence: TGTGCCAGCAGCCAAGCAGGGAACTTCGTAGCTTTCTTT.

In DNA, the CDR3 is TGTGCCAGCAGTTTATCGGACAGACCGGGGCCAAGATCCAAAAACATTCAGTACTTC. This sequence encodes CASSLSDRPGPRSKNIQYF. This chain links TRBV28 with TRBJ2-4, with a tentative D call TRBD1 (6 bases). The V gene lost 1 base and the J gene lost 2 bases, with 21 bases spanning the gap. The CDR3 spans 19 residues. Germline CDR1 MDHEN, CDR2 SYDVKM.

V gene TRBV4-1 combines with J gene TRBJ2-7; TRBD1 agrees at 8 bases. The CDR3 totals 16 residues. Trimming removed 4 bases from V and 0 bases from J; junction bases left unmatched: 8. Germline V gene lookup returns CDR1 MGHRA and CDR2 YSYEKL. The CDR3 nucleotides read TGCGCCAGCAGCCCCCTCCGGACAGGGAGCTCCTACGAGCAGTACTTC. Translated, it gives CASSPLRTGSSYEQYF.

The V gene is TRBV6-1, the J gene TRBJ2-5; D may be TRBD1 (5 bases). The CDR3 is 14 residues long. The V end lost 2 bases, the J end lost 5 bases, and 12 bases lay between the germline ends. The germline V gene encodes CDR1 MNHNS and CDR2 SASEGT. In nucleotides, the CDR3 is TGTGCCAGCAGTGAACTCTGGCAGGGTGAGACCCAGTACTTC. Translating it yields CASSELWQGETQYF.

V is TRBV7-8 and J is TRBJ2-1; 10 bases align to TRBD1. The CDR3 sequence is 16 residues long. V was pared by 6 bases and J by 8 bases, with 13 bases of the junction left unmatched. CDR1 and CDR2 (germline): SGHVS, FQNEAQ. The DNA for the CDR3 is TGTGCCAGCAGAAGAAGGCCGGGACAGGGGAGGTATGAGCAGTTCTTC. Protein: CASRRRPGQGRYEQFF.

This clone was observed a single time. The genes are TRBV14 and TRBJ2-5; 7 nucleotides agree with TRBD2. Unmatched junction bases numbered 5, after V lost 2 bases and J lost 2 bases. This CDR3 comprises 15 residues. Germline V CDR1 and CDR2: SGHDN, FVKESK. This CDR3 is CASSQSVAGQETQYF. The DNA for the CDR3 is TGTGCCAGCAGCCAAAGTGTAGCGGGTCAAGAGACCCAGTACTTC.

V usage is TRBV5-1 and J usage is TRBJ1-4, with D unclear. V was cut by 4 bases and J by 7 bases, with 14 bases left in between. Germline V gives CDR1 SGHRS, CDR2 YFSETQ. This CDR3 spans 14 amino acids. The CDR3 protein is CASSVTLAGEKLFF. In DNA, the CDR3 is TGCGCCAGCAGCGTTACATTGGCGGGTGAAAAACTGTTTTTT.

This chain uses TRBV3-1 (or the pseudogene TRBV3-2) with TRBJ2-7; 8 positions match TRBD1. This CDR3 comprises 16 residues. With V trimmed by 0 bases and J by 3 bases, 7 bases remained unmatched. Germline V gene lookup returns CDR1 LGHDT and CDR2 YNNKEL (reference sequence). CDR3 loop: CASSQDRQGAYYEQYF. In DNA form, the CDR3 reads TGTGCCAGCAGCCAAGATCGCCAGGGGGCTTACTACGAGCAGTACTTC.

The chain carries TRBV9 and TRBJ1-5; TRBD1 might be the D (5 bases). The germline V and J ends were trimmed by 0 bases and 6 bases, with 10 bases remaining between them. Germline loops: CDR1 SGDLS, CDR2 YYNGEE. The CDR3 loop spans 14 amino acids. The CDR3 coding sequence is TGTGCCAGCAGCGTAGCGGGGGGGACTCAGCCCCAGCATTTT. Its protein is CASSVAGGTQPQHF.

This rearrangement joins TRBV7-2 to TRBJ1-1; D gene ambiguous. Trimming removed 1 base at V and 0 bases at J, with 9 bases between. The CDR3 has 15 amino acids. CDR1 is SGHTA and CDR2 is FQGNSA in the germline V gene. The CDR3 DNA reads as TGTGCCAGCAGCTTAGTCCTATCGGTGAACACTGAAGCTTTCTTT. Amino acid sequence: CASSLVLSVNTEAFF.

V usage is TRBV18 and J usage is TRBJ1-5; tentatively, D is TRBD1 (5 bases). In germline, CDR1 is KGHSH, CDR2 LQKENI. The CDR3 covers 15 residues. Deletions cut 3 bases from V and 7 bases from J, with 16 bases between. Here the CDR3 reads CASSPVPGGGQPQHF. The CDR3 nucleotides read TGTGCCAGCTCACCCGTCCCCGGGGGAGGCCAGCCCCAGCATTTT.

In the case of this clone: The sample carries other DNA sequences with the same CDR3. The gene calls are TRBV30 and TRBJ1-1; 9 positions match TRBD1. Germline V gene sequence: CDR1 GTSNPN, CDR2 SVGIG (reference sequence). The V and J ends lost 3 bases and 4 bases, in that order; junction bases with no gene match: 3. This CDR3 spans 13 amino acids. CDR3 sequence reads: CAWSRQGGTEAFF. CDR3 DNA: TGTGCCTGGAGCAGACAGGGGGGCACTGAAGCTTTCTTT.

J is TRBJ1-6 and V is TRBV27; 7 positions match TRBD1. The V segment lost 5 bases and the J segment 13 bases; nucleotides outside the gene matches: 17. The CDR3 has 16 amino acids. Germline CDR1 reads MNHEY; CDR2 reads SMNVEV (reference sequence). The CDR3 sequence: CASSQRDSQGKRPLHF. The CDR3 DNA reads TGTGCCAGCAGTCAACGGGACAGCCAAGGGAAAAGGCCCCTCCACTTT.

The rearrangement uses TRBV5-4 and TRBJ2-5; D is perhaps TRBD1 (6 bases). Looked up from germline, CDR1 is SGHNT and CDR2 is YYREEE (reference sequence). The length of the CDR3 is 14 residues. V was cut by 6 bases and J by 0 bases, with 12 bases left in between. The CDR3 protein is CASKGDWDQETQYF. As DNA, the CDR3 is TGTGCCAGCAAGGGGGATTGGGACCAAGAGACCCAGTACTTC.

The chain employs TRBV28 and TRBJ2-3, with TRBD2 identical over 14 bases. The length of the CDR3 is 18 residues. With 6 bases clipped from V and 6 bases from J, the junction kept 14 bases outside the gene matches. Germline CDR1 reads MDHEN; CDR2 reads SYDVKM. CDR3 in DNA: TGTGCCAGCAGACCAGAACTCACGGGACTAGCGGGAGACGATACGCAGTATTTT. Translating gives CASRPELTGLAGDDTQYF.

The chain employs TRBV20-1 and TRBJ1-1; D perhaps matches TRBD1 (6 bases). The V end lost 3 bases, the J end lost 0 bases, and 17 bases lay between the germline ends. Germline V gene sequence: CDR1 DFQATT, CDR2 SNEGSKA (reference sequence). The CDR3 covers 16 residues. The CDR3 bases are TGCAGTGCTAGTCCTATCTCCGGGACAATGAACACTGAAGCTTTCTTT. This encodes CSASPISGTMNTEAFF.

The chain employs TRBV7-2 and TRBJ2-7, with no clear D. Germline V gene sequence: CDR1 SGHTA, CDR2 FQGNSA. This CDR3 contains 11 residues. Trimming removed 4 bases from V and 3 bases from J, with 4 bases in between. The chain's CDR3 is CASSSRYEQYF. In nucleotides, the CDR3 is TGTGCCAGCAGCTCCCGCTACGAGCAGTACTTC.

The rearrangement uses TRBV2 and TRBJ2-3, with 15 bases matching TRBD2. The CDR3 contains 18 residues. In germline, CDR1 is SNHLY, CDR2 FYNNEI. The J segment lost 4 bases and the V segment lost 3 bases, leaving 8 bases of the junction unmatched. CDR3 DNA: TGTGCCAGCAGTGACTGGACTAGCGGGGGGGCCACCGCAGATACGCAGTATTTT. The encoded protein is CASSDWTSGGATADTQYF.